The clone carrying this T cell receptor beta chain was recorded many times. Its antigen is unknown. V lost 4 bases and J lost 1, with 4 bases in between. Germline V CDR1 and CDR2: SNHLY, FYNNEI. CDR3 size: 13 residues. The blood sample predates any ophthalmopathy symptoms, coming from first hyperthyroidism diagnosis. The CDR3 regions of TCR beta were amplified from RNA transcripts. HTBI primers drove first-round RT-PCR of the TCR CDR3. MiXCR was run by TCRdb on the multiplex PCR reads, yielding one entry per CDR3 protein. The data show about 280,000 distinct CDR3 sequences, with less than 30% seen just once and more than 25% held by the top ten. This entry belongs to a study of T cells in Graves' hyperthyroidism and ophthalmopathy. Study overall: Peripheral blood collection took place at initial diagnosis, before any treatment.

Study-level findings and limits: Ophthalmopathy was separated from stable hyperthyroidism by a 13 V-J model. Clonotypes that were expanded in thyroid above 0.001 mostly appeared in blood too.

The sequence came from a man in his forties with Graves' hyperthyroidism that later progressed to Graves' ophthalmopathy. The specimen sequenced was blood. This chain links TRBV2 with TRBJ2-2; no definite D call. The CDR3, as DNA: TGTGCCAGCAGTGGACAGAACACCGGGGAGCTGTTTTTT. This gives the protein CASSGQNTGELFF.